The 16 T cell receptor beta chains below were found in one sample sequenced in a study of T cell responses to AZD1222 COVID-19 vaccine (dated by TCRdb to the early 2020s). This specimen's time point label, interpreted: about 28 days (+/-7) after the second vaccine dose. Library preparation was by the immunoSEQ multiplex PCR assay. Entries here come from immuneACCESS through TCRdb and include only in-frame sequences with V and J called. Some clones fail to appear in such tables; in the studies checked, an unresolved V gene covers under half of the shortfall, and the cause of the remainder is unknown. The sample yields some 200,000 clones; 91% were counted once. The top ten clones comprise over 1.5% of the sample. This specimen consisted of peripheral blood, obtained 28 days after the second AZD1222 dose. Receptors originate from an adult who received the AZD1222 COVID-19 vaccine.

The chain links TRBV6-6 to TRBJ1-3; D might be TRBD1 (6 bases). The V end lost 8 bases, the J end lost 4 bases, and 15 bases lay between the germline ends. Germline V lookup: CDR1 MNHNY, CDR2 SVGAGI (reference sequence). This CDR3 is 14 amino acids long. The CDR3 DNA follows: TGTGCCAGCTCCCATTTGGGGGCAGGAAACACCATATATTTT. Its translation: CASSHLGAGNTIYF.

The chain combines TRBV3-1 (or the pseudogene TRBV3-2) with TRBJ2-5, with 7 bases identical to TRBD1. V was pared by 2 bases and J by 4 bases, with 7 bases of the junction left unmatched. This CDR3 region has 15 residues. The V gene's germline CDR1 is LGHDT and CDR2 YNNKEL (reference sequence). The CDR3, as DNA: TGTGCCAGCAGCCAACAGACAGGGACAAGAGAGACCCAGTACTTC. Amino acid sequence: CASSQQTGTRETQYF.

Notes on this clone: Other DNA variants within this sample encode the same CDR3. This rearrangement joins TRBV12-3 or TRBV12-4 to TRBJ1-5; D unresolved. Trimming took 2 bases from V and 4 from J, leaving 6 bases between them. The CDR3 totals 13 residues. In DNA form, the CDR3 reads TGTGCCAGCAGTTTACAAGGGAATCAGCCCCAGCATTTT. It translates to CASSLQGNQPQHF.

The chain is built from TRBV4-3 and TRBJ1-1, with D possibly matching TRBD1 (5 bases). V lost 0 bases to trimming and J lost 2 bases, with 16 bases between them. The CDR3 spans 17 residues. Germline CDR1 is LGHNA and CDR2 is YSLEER. DNA for the CDR3: TGCGCCAGCAGCCAAGAGCACGGGGGATTAGGAAACACTGAAGCTTTCTTT. It specifies CASSQEHGGLGNTEAFF.

This chain connects TRBV5-4 to TRBJ2-5, with 8 bases fitting TRBD2. J lost 1 base, V lost 5 bases, and 1 base had no gene match. CDR3 length: 13 amino acids. Germline lookup yields CDR1 SGHNT and CDR2 YYREEE (reference sequence). CDR3 DNA sequence: TGTGCCAGCAGGCGGGGGGCCCAAGAGACCCAGTACTTC. Residues: CASRRGAQETQYF.

This clone was seen repeatedly, ten times or more. The gene calls are TRBV10-3 and TRBJ1-1; TRBD1 agrees at 10 bases. Germline V gives CDR1 ENHRY, CDR2 SYGVKD. With 11 bases clipped from V and 5 bases from J, the junction kept 11 bases outside the gene matches. This CDR3 contains 14 residues. As DNA, the CDR3 is TGTGCCTCCAGGGTGGGACAGGGGTCAACTGAAGCTTTCTTT. Its translation: CASRVGQGSTEAFF.

The chain joins TRBV7-3 to TRBJ1-1; no clear D. Per the germline V gene, CDR1 is SGHTA and CDR2 is FQGTGA. Trimming pared 2 bases from V and 3 bases from J, leaving 10 bases between. CDR3 length equals 14 residues. The CDR3 reads CASSLYGRDTEAFF. The CDR3 DNA sequence: TGTGCCAGCAGCTTATACGGGAGGGACACTGAAGCTTTCTTT.

The V call is TRBV7-2, the J call TRBJ2-3; either TRBD1 or TRBD2 may fit D (5 bases each). Trimming removed 2 bases from V and 1 base from J, with 10 bases in between. CDR3 size: 15 residues. The germline V gene has CDR1 SGHTA and CDR2 FQGNSA. CDR3 protein: CASSLTGGGTDTQYF. The DNA of the CDR3 is TGTGCCAGCAGCTTAACAGGAGGTGGCACAGATACGCAGTATTTT.

The genes are TRBV12-3 or TRBV12-4 and TRBJ2-7, with no clear D. The V end lost 6 bases, the J end lost 2 bases, and 8 bases lay between the germline ends. The CDR3 is 12 amino acids. CDR3 sequence reads: CASSPLPYEQYF. Written as DNA, the CDR3 is TGTGCCAGCAGCCCCTTACCCTACGAGCAGTACTTC.

This clone was detected only a few times. This chain joins TRBV19 and TRBJ1-5, with 7 bases matching TRBD1. Germline trimming cut 5 bases from V and 7 bases from J; bases unmatched to any gene: 14. CDR3 length: 16 residues. Germline CDR1 and CDR2: LNHDA and SQIVND (reference sequence). CDR3 DNA: TGTGCCAGTAGTTCTAACTTCGACAGGGTCGGACAGCCCCAGCATTTT. The encoded protein is CASSSNFDRVGQPQHF.

This clone was seen only a few times. The chain uses TRBV7-3 and TRBJ2-6, with a possible D match to TRBD1 (5 bases). The V gene lost 5 bases and the J gene lost 0 bases, with 14 bases spanning the gap. Per germline, CDR1 SGHTA and CDR2 FQGTGA. The CDR3 sequence is 17 residues long. CDR3 loop: CASSPTIQVSGANVLTF. CDR3 DNA: TGTGCCAGCAGCCCTACAATACAGGTCTCTGGGGCCAACGTCCTGACTTTC.

The gene calls are TRBV7-2 and TRBJ2-6; TRBD2 matches at 7 bases. Germline assignment: CDR1 SGHTA and CDR2 FQGNSA. The CDR3 is 17 amino acids. Trimming at V came to 6 bases and at J to 4 bases, leaving 12 bases not matched to a gene. The CDR3 DNA reads as TGTGCCAGCAGACCCGGGACTACGGGCGCGGGGGCCAACGTCCTGACTTTC. Its protein is CASRPGTTGAGANVLTF.

V and J are TRBV11-2 and TRBJ1-4, with TRBD1 as a possible D gene (6 bases). V was trimmed by 5 bases and J by 7 bases, leaving 17 bases between them. CDR3 length: 15 amino acids. Germline V gives CDR1 SGHAT, CDR2 FQNNGV. CDR3 in amino acids: CASSTQGSTSEKLFF. The CDR3 nucleotides are TGTGCCAGCAGCACCCAGGGGTCGACGAGTGAAAAACTGTTTTTT.

This clone was seen only once. The V and J genes are TRBV19 and TRBJ2-3, with 11 nucleotides matching TRBD1. Germline trimming cut 5 bases from V and 4 bases from J; bases unmatched to any gene: 2. From germline, CDR1 is LNHDA and CDR2 SQIVND (reference sequence). The CDR3 is 14 residues long. CDR3 loop: CASSLGQGADTQYF. In DNA form, the CDR3 reads TGTGCCAGTAGTTTGGGACAGGGGGCAGATACGCAGTATTTT. Full variable domain (remainder filled in from reference TRBV19 and TRBJ2-3): DGGITQSPKYLFRKEGQNVTLSCEQNLNHDAMYWYRQDPGQGLRLIYYSQIVNDFQKGDIAEGYSVSREKKESFPLTVTSAQKNPTAFYLCASSLGQGADTQYFGPGTRLTVL.

The genes are TRBV2 and TRBJ1-3, with TRBD1 as a possible D gene (5 bases). The V end lost 4 bases, the J end lost 2 bases, and 9 bases lay between the germline ends. CDR3 length: 14 amino acids. Germline V gene data show CDR1 as SNHLY and CDR2 as FYNNEI. The CDR3 DNA follows: TGTGCCAGCAGTGCGGGGGGGGCTGGAAACACCATATATTTT. Translated: CASSAGGAGNTIYF.

This clone showed up just a few times. The gene calls are TRBV6-5 and TRBJ1-2, with D possibly matching TRBD1 (5 bases). The CDR3 totals 14 residues. V was trimmed by 7 bases and J by 7 bases, leaving 19 bases between them. Germline CDR1 is MNHEY and CDR2 is SVGAGI. Written as DNA, the CDR3 is TGTGCCAGCAACCCGACATGGGGCCAGGGTGGCTACACCTTC. Residues: CASNPTWGQGGYTF.